Following are 16 T cell receptor beta chains from one sample sequenced in a study of cytomegalovirus exposure and HLA in healthy donors. PCR employed 60 Vbeta and 13 Jbeta primers. The repertoire was sequenced with immunoSEQ multiplex PCR; TCRdb's copy has only in-frame clones and lacks some. The top ten clones hold 0.63% of a sample with 200,000 to 250,000 clones, over 65% of them seen once. The sample was PBMCs. The source of these receptors is a man aged 18-30 years in good health and CMV-seronegative.

The V call is TRBV6-5, the J call TRBJ2-7; D may be TRBD1 (6 bases). The CDR3 runs to 15 residues. CDR1 is MNHEY, CDR2 SVGAGI, per germline. Between the trimmed V and J ends, which lost 0 bases and 2 bases, there was a span of 11 bases. The CDR3 coding sequence is TGTGCCAGCAGTTACTCCCCGGACAGAACCTACGAGCAGTACTTC. Translating it yields CASSYSPDRTYEQYF.

The chain has TRBV5-6 and TRBJ2-1; 7 nucleotides agree with TRBD1. Trimming removed 0 bases from V and 5 bases from J; junction bases left unmatched: 5. Germline-derived CDR1 and CDR2 are SGHDT and YYEEEE. This CDR3 is built from 15 residues. The CDR3 bases are TGTGCCAGCAGCTTGGGAGGGGGCATTCACAATGAGCAGTTCTTC. Translation: CASSLGGGIHNEQFF.

In this sample, this clone turned up a few times. The genes are TRBV5-4 and TRBJ1-1; D uncertain. This CDR3 region has 13 residues. Germline values: CDR1 SGHNT, CDR2 YYREEE (reference sequence). V lost 4 bases and J 10 bases, leaving 17 bases between the germline ends. The CDR3 region is CASSLDLARIAFF. CDR3 bases: TGTGCCAGCAGCCTGGACCTGGCTCGAATAGCTTTCTTT.

V usage is TRBV7-9 and J usage is TRBJ2-3, with D possibly TRBD2 on 6 matching bases. This CDR3 has 14 residues. V lost 4 bases, J lost 4 bases, and 12 bases lay in between. Germline V gene lookup returns CDR1 SEHNR and CDR2 FQNEAQ (reference sequence). The CDR3 sequence is CASSWGVEADTQYF. CDR3 sequence (DNA): TGTGCCAGCAGCTGGGGGGTTGAGGCAGATACGCAGTATTTT.

This chain uses TRBV28 with TRBJ2-7; TRBD1 agrees at 10 bases. The junction had 4 bases not matched to a gene; V was cut back by 6 bases and J by 5 bases. Germline assignment: CDR1 MDHEN and CDR2 SYDVKM. The CDR3 runs 13 residues. CDR3 DNA: TGTGCCAGCAGGGCCGGGACAGGGGACGAGCAGTACTTC. Its translation is CASRAGTGDEQYF.

This chain connects TRBV28 to TRBJ2-7, with TRBD2 identical over 9 bases. The CDR3 extends over 15 amino acids. Losses at the gene ends were 2 bases for V and 4 bases for J; bases not matched to a gene: 6. Per the germline V gene, CDR1 is MDHEN and CDR2 is SYDVKM. The CDR3 sequence: CASSLGLAGSYEQYF. CDR3 DNA sequence: TGTGCCAGCAGTTTAGGGCTAGCGGGATCATACGAGCAGTACTTC.

The chain joins TRBV9 to TRBJ2-1; 8 bases line up with TRBD1. J was trimmed by 4 bases and V by 1 base; bases with no gene match: 4. The CDR3 spans 15 residues. CDR1 is SGDLS, CDR2 YYNGEE, per germline. Here the CDR3 reads CASSVSGQGYNEQFF. CDR3 sequence (DNA): TGTGCCAGCAGCGTATCTGGACAGGGATACAATGAGCAGTTCTTC. The variable domain in full, with the rest retrieved from reference TRBV9 and TRBJ2-1, is DSGVTQTPKHLITATGQRVTLRCSPRSGDLSVYWYQQSLDQGLQFLIQYYNGEERAKGNILERFSAQQFPDLHSELNLSSLELGDSALYFCASSVSGQGYNEQFFGPGTRLTVL.

The chain couples TRBV5-1 to TRBJ2-2; 11 nucleotides line up with TRBD2. Germline V gene sequence: CDR1 SGHRS, CDR2 YFSETQ. V trimming: 2 bases; J trimming: 7 bases; junction bases outside the gene matches: 7. The CDR3 has 16 amino acids. The CDR3 DNA follows: TGCGCCAGCAGCTTTTTACTAGCGGGAGTGAACGGGGAGCTGTTTTTT. This sequence encodes CASSFLLAGVNGELFF.

The sample holds a few counts of this clone. This chain uses TRBV6-1 with TRBJ1-2; D is undetermined. Germline CDR1 is MNHNS and CDR2 is SASEGT. This CDR3 spans 13 amino acids. With 1 base removed from V and 6 bases from J, the gap between germline ends came to 9 bases. The CDR3 nucleotides are TGTGCCAGCAGTGAAGTTGGAGGGAATGGCTACACCTTC. Its translation is CASSEVGGNGYTF.

This sequence joins TRBV6-1 and TRBJ2-2; TRBD1 aligns across 8 bases. This CDR3 is built from 15 residues. V was clipped by 6 bases and J by 4 bases; unmatched bases: 7. Germline assignment: CDR1 MNHNS and CDR2 SASEGT. The CDR3 nucleotides are TGTGCCAGCAGAGGGACAGGAATCTTCACCGGGGAGCTGTTTTTT. Translation: CASRGTGIFTGELFF.

This clone came up a few times. This chain links TRBV7-2 with TRBJ1-5; 7 nucleotides agree with TRBD1. The CDR3 length is 15 residues. J gave up 4 bases and V 6 bases, and 9 bases lay outside the gene matches. Germline loops: CDR1 SGHTA, CDR2 FQGNSA. The CDR3 is CASSLTGDLNQPQHF. In nucleotides, the CDR3 is TGTGCCAGCAGTCTAACAGGGGACTTAAATCAGCCCCAGCATTTT.

CDR3 coding DNA: TGTGCCAGCAGTGAGGCAGGTCGTGTTACTGAAGCTTTCTTT. Translated: CASSEAGRVTEAFF. This chain connects TRBV2 to TRBJ1-1, with D unresolved. From germline, CDR1 is SNHLY and CDR2 FYNNEI. With 3 bases removed from V and 5 bases from J, the gap between germline ends came to 13 bases. The CDR3 is made up of 14 amino acids.

The J gene is TRBJ1-1, the V gene TRBV4-1; weak D call: TRBD1 (5 bases). This CDR3 region has 14 residues. V shed 1 base and J shed 5 bases, with 11 bases lying between them. Germline V gene data show CDR1 as MGHRA and CDR2 as YSYEKL. CDR3 nucleotides: TGCGCCAGCAGCCAAGTGGGGCGGGGAACTGAAGCTTTCTTT. As protein: CASSQVGRGTEAFF.

V and J are TRBV27 and TRBJ2-7; TRBD2 aligns across 12 bases. J lost 6 bases, V lost 8 bases, and 11 bases had no gene match. Germline loops: CDR1 MNHEY, CDR2 SMNVEV (reference sequence). The CDR3 runs 15 residues. Here the CDR3 reads CASSPGLAGPIEQYF. The CDR3, as DNA: TGTGCCAGCTCCCCTGGACTAGCGGGACCCATCGAGCAGTACTTC.

The rearrangement links TRBV5-6 to TRBJ2-3, with a weak D call TRBD1 (6 bases). V was pared by 4 bases and J by 3 bases, with 15 bases between. The CDR3 is 15 residues long. Germline-derived CDR1 and CDR2 are SGHDT and YYEEEE. The CDR3: CASSPLGGETDTQYF. CDR3 nucleotides: TGTGCCAGCAGCCCGCTTGGGGGCGAGACAGATACGCAGTATTTT.

The chain recombines TRBV6-1 with TRBJ1-5; D remains ambiguous. The CDR3 has 15 amino acids. Germline values: CDR1 MNHNS, CDR2 SASEGT. The V and J ends lost 1 base and 8 bases respectively, with 15 bases between them. This CDR3 reads CASSEGRRAREPQHF. The CDR3 DNA reads as TGTGCCAGCAGTGAAGGTCGGAGGGCGCGGGAGCCCCAGCATTTT.